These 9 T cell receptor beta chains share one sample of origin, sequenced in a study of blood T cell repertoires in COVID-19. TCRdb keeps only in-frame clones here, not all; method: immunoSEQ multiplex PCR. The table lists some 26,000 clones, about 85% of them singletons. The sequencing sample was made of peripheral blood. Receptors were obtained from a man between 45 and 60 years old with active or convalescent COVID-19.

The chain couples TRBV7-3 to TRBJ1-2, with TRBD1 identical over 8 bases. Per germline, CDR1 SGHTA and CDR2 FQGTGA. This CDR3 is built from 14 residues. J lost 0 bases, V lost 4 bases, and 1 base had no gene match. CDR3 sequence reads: CASSSDRANYGYTF. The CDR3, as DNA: TGTGCCAGCAGCTCGGACAGGGCTAACTATGGCTACACCTTC.

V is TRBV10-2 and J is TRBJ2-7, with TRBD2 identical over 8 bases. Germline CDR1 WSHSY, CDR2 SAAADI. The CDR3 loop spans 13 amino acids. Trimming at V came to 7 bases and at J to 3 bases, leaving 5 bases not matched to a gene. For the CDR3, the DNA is TGCGCCAGCAACGAGCGGGAGAACTACGAGCAGTACTTC. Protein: CASNERENYEQYF.

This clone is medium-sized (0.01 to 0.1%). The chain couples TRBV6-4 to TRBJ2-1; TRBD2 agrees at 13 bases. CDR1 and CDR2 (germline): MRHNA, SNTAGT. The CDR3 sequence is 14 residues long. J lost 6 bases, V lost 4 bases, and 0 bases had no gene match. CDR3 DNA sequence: TGTGCCAGCAGTGGGACTAGCGGGAGCAATGAGCAGTTCTTC. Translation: CASSGTSGSNEQFF.

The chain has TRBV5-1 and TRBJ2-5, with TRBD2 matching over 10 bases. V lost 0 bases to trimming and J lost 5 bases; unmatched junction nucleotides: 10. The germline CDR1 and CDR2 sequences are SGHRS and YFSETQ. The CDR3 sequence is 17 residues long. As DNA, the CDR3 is TGCGCCAGCAGCTTGGCGGCTAGCGGGGGACACGCGGAGACCCAGTACTTC. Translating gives CASSLAASGGHAETQYF.

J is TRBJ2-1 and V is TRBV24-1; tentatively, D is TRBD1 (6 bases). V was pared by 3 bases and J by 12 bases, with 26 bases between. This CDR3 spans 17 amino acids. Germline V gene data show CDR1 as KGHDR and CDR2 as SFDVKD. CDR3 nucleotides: TGTGCCACCAGTGATCCGGTTTATGGACCAAACCTCAGGGGGCAGTTCTTC. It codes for CATSDPVYGPNLRGQFF.

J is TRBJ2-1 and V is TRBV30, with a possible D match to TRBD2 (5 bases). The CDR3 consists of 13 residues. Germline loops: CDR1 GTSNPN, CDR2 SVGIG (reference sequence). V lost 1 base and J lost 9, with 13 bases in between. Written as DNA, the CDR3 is TGTGCCTGGAGTGGGGGTAGCGAGGCTGAGCAGTTCTTC. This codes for CAWSGGSEAEQFF.

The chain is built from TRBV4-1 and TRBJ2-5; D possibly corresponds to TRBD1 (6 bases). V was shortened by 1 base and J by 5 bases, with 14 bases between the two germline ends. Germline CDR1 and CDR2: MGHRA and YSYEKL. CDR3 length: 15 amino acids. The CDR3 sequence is CASSQGTGWSETQYF. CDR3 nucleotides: TGCGCCAGCAGCCAAGGCACAGGGTGGAGTGAGACCCAGTACTTC.

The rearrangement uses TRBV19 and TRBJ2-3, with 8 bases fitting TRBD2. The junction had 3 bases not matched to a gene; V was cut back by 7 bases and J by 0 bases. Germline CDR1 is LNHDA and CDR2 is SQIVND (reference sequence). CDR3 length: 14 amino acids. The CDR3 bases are TGTGCCAGTACCGGACTAGCTAGCACAGATACGCAGTATTTT. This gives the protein CASTGLASTDTQYF.

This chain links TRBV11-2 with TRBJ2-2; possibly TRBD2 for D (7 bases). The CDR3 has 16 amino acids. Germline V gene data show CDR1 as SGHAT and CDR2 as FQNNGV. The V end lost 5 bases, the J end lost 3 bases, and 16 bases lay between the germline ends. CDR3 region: CASSILGGADTGELFF. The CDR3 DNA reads TGTGCCAGCAGCATCCTGGGGGGGGCCGACACCGGGGAGCTGTTTTTT.